A selection of T cell receptor beta chains follows, all from one sample in a study of HIV-infected patients and healthy controls. TCRdb re-called the 5' RACE reads through MiXCR, storing one row per CDR3 protein. The data show about 67,000 distinct CDR3 sequences, less than 20% seen once. Sequencing used CD4+ T cells from blood. These receptors all come from a human donor in good health. Both conserved end residues are part of each CDR3. D genes are given only for firm matches. Where a row states a size, it is once, few, many or the class of an expanded clone; other rows omit it.

>NA|NA|TRBJ2-7|TRBV28
CASRDRDGPYEQYF
TGTGCCAGCAGGGATCGGGACGGCCCCTACGAGCAGTACTTC
>few|TRBD2|TRBJ2-7|TRBV11-2
CASSTRLAGRYEQYF
TGTGCCAGCAGCACCCGACTAGCGGGACGATACGAGCAGTACTTC
>NA|NA|TRBJ2-3|TRBV11-3
CASSLPPTDTQYF
TGTGCCAGCAGCCTCCCTCCCACAGATACGCAGTATTTT
>NA|NA|TRBJ2-3|TRBV20-1
CSVPSSAQYF
TGCAGTGTCCCGAGCAGCGCGCAGTATTTT
>few|NA|TRBJ2-7|TRBV6-2/TRBV6-3
CASSLPAASYEQYF
TGTGCCAGCAGTCTCCCGGCAGCCTCCTACGAGCAGTACTTC
>NA|TRBD2|TRBJ2-7|TRBV14
CASSQAGLAGRNHEQYF
TGTGCCAGCAGCCAAGCTGGACTAGCGGGAAGAAACCACGAGCAGTACTTC
>once|TRBD1|TRBJ2-3|TRBV7-9
CASSTDRAQDTQYF
TGTGCCAGCAGCACCGACAGGGCTCAAGATACGCAGTATTTT
>many|NA|TRBJ2-7|TRBV28
CASSPGGRSYEQYF
TGTGCCAGCAGCCCAGGGGGGCGCTCCTACGAGCAGTACTTC
>few|NA|TRBJ1-1|TRBV18
CASSPSTAANTEAFF
TGTGCCAGCTCACCAAGTACCGCAGCGAACACTGAAGCTTTCTTT
>NA|NA|TRBJ2-7|TRBV20-1
CSAPSRSSYEQYF
TGCAGTGCTCCTAGCCGGAGCTCCTACGAGCAGTACTTC
>few|NA|TRBJ2-1|TRBV12-3/TRBV12-4
CASSLGLKGEQFF
TGTGCCAGCAGTTTAGGACTAAAGGGCGAGCAGTTCTTC
>few|TRBD1|TRBJ1-3|TRBV15
CATSRGQGTGNTIYF
TGTGCCACCAGCAGAGGACAGGGCACCGGAAACACCATATATTTT
>NA|NA|TRBJ1-2|TRBV20-1
CSADPRGYNNYGYTF
TGCAGTGCTGACCCTCGGGGGTACAATAACTATGGCTACACCTTC
>NA|NA|TRBJ1-6|TRBV6-2/TRBV6-3
CASSYGENNSPLHF
TGTGCCAGCAGTTATGGAGAAAATAATTCACCCCTCCACTTT
>NA|NA|TRBJ2-7|TRBV20-1
CSARTDRNGYEQYF
TGCAGTGCTAGAACCGACAGGAACGGCTACGAGCAGTACTTC
>NA|NA|TRBJ1-4|TRBV20-1
CSARDRGFNEKLFF
TGCAGTGCTAGAGATCGGGGGTTTAATGAAAAACTGTTTTTT
>NA|NA|TRBJ1-6|TRBV28
CASSFTSKNSPLHF
TGTGCCAGCAGTTTCACTTCAAAAAATTCACCCCTCCACTTT